The sample holds many counts of the clone carrying this T cell receptor beta chain. Its antigen is undetermined. The V end lost 5 bases, the J end lost 5 bases, and 13 bases lay between the germline ends. Germline loops: CDR1 SGHTA, CDR2 FQGNSA. This CDR3 is built from 14 residues. This sample is part of a study of T cell repertoires in cytomegalovirus infection. Study-wide background: Based on public TCR beta signatures, there were indications of CMV infection and of a matching HLA type. Study-level results: In two of eight donors, the top clonotype was HLA-C-restricted CMV-specific. Using cumulative public TCR beta family frequency, the authors identified those who carried CMV together with the relevant HLA.

Using its own MiXCR run on the reads, TCRdb lists one record per CDR3 protein. The sample has over 150,000 distinct CDR3 sequences, around 20% seen once; the top ten hold just under 3%. The chain carries TRBV7-2 and TRBJ2-4, with D unresolved. Sequenced input: PBMCs. This TCR was recovered from a human donor in good health (CMV status not recorded). Some clones in this sample may be carry-over from other donors' samples. The CDR3 DNA follows: TGTGCCAGCAGCCCAGATCCGTTGGAAAACATTCAGTACTTC. It translates to CASSPDPLENIQYF.